The 30 T cell receptor beta chains below all came from one sample that was sequenced in a study of blood T cell repertoires in COVID-19. Profiling relied on immunoSEQ multiplex PCR, and the TCRdb table lists in-frame clones only, not all of them. The sample includes about 88,000 clones, roughly 90% of them seen just once. Sequencing was carried out using peripheral blood. These TCRs come from a man between 60 and 70 years old with acute or convalescent COVID-19.

The rearrangement uses TRBV7-9 and TRBJ1-2; TRBD1 is a possible D gene (5 bases). V was clipped by 1 base and J by 7 bases, with 10 bases between them. This CDR3 has 13 amino acids. Germline V gene lookup returns CDR1 SEHNR and CDR2 FQNEAQ (reference sequence). The CDR3 here is CASSLEGWVGYTF. The CDR3 DNA is TGTGCCAGCAGCTTAGAGGGGTGGGTTGGCTACACCTTC. Complete variable domain (other parts from reference TRBV7-9 and TRBJ1-2): DTGVSQNPRHKITKRGQNVTFRCDPISEHNRLYWYRQTLGQGPEFLTYFQNEAQLEKSRLLSDRFSAERPKGSFSTLEIQRTEQGDSAMYLCASSLEGWVGYTFGSGTRLTVV.

This chain uses TRBV20-1 with TRBJ1-2; D unclear. This CDR3 region has 11 residues. Trimming cost V 6 bases and J 4 bases, with 9 bases left between them. The germline V gene encodes CDR1 DFQATT and CDR2 SNEGSKA (reference sequence). The CDR3 DNA is TGCAGTGCAGGGAGGGCCTATGGCTACACCTTC. Translating it yields CSAGRAYGYTF.

CDR3 protein: CASTDRGSGELFF. CDR3 nucleotide sequence: TGTGCCAGCACTGACAGGGGTTCCGGGGAGCTGTTTTTT. The V call is TRBV28, the J call TRBJ2-2; TRBD1 agrees at 8 bases. The V gene end was trimmed by 7 bases and the J gene end by 6 bases; junction bases not matched to a gene: 4. The CDR3 totals 13 residues. Germline CDR1 and CDR2: MDHEN and SYDVKM.

The chain carries TRBV2 and TRBJ2-5; 7 positions match TRBD1. The V gene end was trimmed by 6 bases and the J gene end by 0 bases; junction bases not matched to a gene: 4. Germline CDR1 SNHLY, CDR2 FYNNEI. The CDR3 consists of 14 residues. The CDR3 loop is CASSQTGNQETQYF. The CDR3 nucleotides read TGTGCCAGCAGCCAGACAGGGAACCAAGAGACCCAGTACTTC.

The chain combines TRBV7-6 with TRBJ2-1; 8 positions agree with TRBD1. Per germline, CDR1 SGHVS and CDR2 FNYEAQ. This CDR3 spans 15 amino acids. The V segment lost 5 bases and the J segment 8 bases; nucleotides outside the gene matches: 11. The CDR3, as DNA: TGTGCCAGCAGCGCTACGGACAGGGCTCGGTATGAGCAGTTCTTC. It specifies CASSATDRARYEQFF.

The rearrangement links TRBV6-2 or TRBV6-3 to TRBJ2-5; weak D call: TRBD1 (5 bases). V lost 2 bases and J lost 2, with 6 bases in between. Germline CDR1 and CDR2: MNHEY and SVGEGT. This CDR3 is 13 amino acids long. In DNA form, the CDR3 reads TGTGCCAGCAGTTACGGACAACAAGAGACCCAGTACTTC. It specifies CASSYGQQETQYF.

The J gene is TRBJ2-5, the V gene TRBV5-1, with 7 bases matching TRBD2. Germline CDR1 and CDR2: SGHRS and YFSETQ. The CDR3 is made up of 17 amino acids. Germline trimming cut 4 bases from V and 5 bases from J; bases unmatched to any gene: 17. The CDR3 bases are TGCGCCAGCAGCCCCGGAAATGCGGGAGCGACGCTCGAGACCCAGTACTTC. Its protein product is CASSPGNAGATLETQYF. Looking up the rest from reference TRBV5-1 and TRBJ2-5 gives the full variable domain: KAGVTQTPRYLIKTRGQQVTLSCSPISGHRSVSWYQQTPGQGLQFLFEYFSETQRNKGNFPGRFSGRQFSNSRSEMNVSTLELGDSALYLCASSPGNAGATLETQYFGPGTRLLVL.

V is TRBV3-1 (or the pseudogene TRBV3-2) and J is TRBJ1-6, with 10 bases aligning to TRBD1. J lost 6 bases, V lost 4 bases, and 0 bases had no gene match. The CDR3 is 14 amino acids. Germline loops: CDR1 LGHDT, CDR2 YNNKEL (reference sequence). The CDR3 DNA follows: TGTGCCAGCAGCCGGACAGGGGGTAATTCACCCCTCCACTTT. Translation gives CASSRTGGNSPLHF.

The rearrangement joins TRBV3-1 (or the pseudogene TRBV3-2) to TRBJ2-7; 11 nucleotides line up with TRBD2. V lost 1 base to trimming and J lost 4 bases; unmatched junction nucleotides: 9. Looked up from germline, CDR1 is LGHDT and CDR2 is YNNKEL (reference sequence). The CDR3 contains 17 residues. CDR3 sequence: CASSQGVSGRASYEQYF. DNA of the CDR3: TGTGCCAGCAGCCAAGGGGTTAGCGGGAGGGCCTCGTACGAGCAGTACTTC.

The chain has TRBV19 and TRBJ2-5; no clear D. Trimming pared 4 bases from V and 5 bases from J, leaving 11 bases between. The CDR3 covers 13 residues. Germline V lookup: CDR1 LNHDA, CDR2 SQIVND (reference sequence). Here the CDR3 reads CASSRPEAETQYF. CDR3 nucleotide sequence: TGTGCCAGTAGTAGGCCTGAGGCGGAGACCCAGTACTTC.

The rearrangement uses TRBV10-3 and TRBJ2-1; D perhaps matches TRBD2 (5 bases). The ends were cut back, 6 bases at V and 1 base at J, with 16 bases in the middle. Germline assignment: CDR1 ENHRY and CDR2 SYGVKD. The CDR3 spans 16 residues. CDR3 sequence (DNA): TGTGCCATCAGGGGGAGTAGTATTGAGTCCTACAATGAGCAGTTCTTC. Translation gives CAIRGSSIESYNEQFF.

This chain joins TRBV12-3 or TRBV12-4 and TRBJ1-2; 8 positions agree with TRBD1. The CDR3 loop spans 13 amino acids. V was pared by 5 bases and J by 4 bases, with 3 bases of the junction left unmatched. CDR3 bases: TGTGCCAGCAGTGGACAGGGATCCTATGGCTACACCTTC. It is translated as CASSGQGSYGYTF.

The genes are TRBV27 and TRBJ1-1; D call uncertain. The CDR3 extends over 13 amino acids. Trimming took 6 bases from V and 0 from J, leaving 8 bases between them. CDR1 MNHEY and CDR2 SMNVEV come from the germline V gene (reference sequence). CDR3 loop: CASSPRLNTEAFF. The CDR3 coding sequence is TGTGCCAGCAGCCCCCGGTTGAACACTGAAGCTTTCTTT.

The V gene is TRBV6-2 or TRBV6-3, the J gene TRBJ1-2, with D perhaps matching TRBD1 (6 bases). The V end lost 2 bases, the J end lost 0 bases, and 10 bases lay between the germline ends. The CDR3 runs to 15 residues. CDR1 is MNHEY, CDR2 SVGEGT, per germline. The CDR3: CASSYGQGTNYGYTF. The DNA for the CDR3 is TGTGCCAGCAGTTACGGGCAGGGGACTAACTATGGCTACACCTTC.

With respect to this clone: Relative to the germline gene, one junction end is altered; a read error may explain this. The genes are TRBV7-7 and TRBJ2-1; 7 nucleotides agree with TRBD1. Germline V CDR1 and CDR2: SSHAT, FNYEAQ (reference sequence). This CDR3 region has 15 residues. CDR3 amino acids: CASSLGSRGDSEQFF. The CDR3 DNA sequence: TGTGCTAGCAGCTTAGGGTCTAGAGGGGACAGTGAGCAGTTCTTC.

The J gene is TRBJ2-3, the V gene TRBV7-9, with D possibly being TRBD2 (5 bases). The V end lost 4 bases, the J end lost 6 bases, and 14 bases lay between the germline ends. The germline V gene encodes CDR1 SEHNR and CDR2 FQNEAQ (reference sequence). This CDR3 spans 14 amino acids. The CDR3 sequence: CASSSQLEADTQYF. In DNA, the CDR3 is TGTGCCAGCAGCTCCCAGTTGGAGGCGGATACGCAGTATTTT.

The V gene is TRBV28, the J gene TRBJ1-5; a weak D match, TRBD1 (6 bases). CDR3 length: 14 amino acids. V lost 2 bases and J 5 bases, leaving 10 bases between the germline ends. Germline values: CDR1 MDHEN, CDR2 SYDVKM. The CDR3 sequence: CASSLGQGHQPQHF. In DNA form, the CDR3 reads TGTGCCAGCAGTTTAGGGCAGGGGCATCAGCCCCAGCATTTT. The entire variable domain, with the rest obtained from reference TRBV28 and TRBJ1-5, is as follows: DVKVTQSSRYLVKRTGEKVFLECVQDMDHENMFWYRQDPGLGLRLIYFSYDVKMKEKGDIPEGYSVSREKKERFSLILESASTNQTSMYLCASSLGQGHQPQHFGDGTRLSIL.

V gene TRBV4-3 combines with J gene TRBJ2-5, with D possibly being TRBD1 (6 bases). V shed 4 bases and J shed 5 bases, with 14 bases lying between them. The germline V gene has CDR1 LGHNA and CDR2 YSLEER. The CDR3 loop spans 14 amino acids. The CDR3 DNA reads as TGCGCCAGCAGCCCCCAGGGGCATGGGGAGACCCAGTACTTC. Its translation is CASSPQGHGETQYF.

This chain links TRBV2 with TRBJ2-1, with 10 bases aligning to TRBD1. Germline CDR1 SNHLY, CDR2 FYNNEI. V lost 3 bases, J lost 5 bases, and 1 base stayed unmatched. This CDR3 has 14 residues. In DNA, the CDR3 is TGTGCCAGCAGTGACGGACAGGGGGACAATGAGCAGTTCTTC. This codes for CASSDGQGDNEQFF.

The rearrangement links TRBV19 to TRBJ1-3; the D gene is possibly TRBD1 (5 bases). V gave up 3 bases and J gave up 8 bases, with 14 bases separating them. Germline V CDR1 and CDR2: LNHDA, SQIVND (reference sequence). This CDR3 region has 14 residues. The CDR3 DNA follows: TGTGCCAGTAGTATCTCGACAGTTCGGGACACCATATATTTT. Its translation is CASSISTVRDTIYF. The whole variable domain, remainder taken from reference TRBV19 and TRBJ1-3, is DGGITQSPKYLFRKEGQNVTLSCEQNLNHDAMYWYRQDPGQGLRLIYYSQIVNDFQKGDIAEGYSVSREKKESFPLTVTSAQKNPTAFYLCASSISTVRDTIYFGEGSWLTVV.

The rearrangement uses TRBV6-5 and TRBJ2-7, with D perhaps TRBD2 (6 bases). The germline gives CDR1 MNHEY, CDR2 SVGAGI. The CDR3 consists of 15 residues. The V end was cut by 7 bases, the J end by 0 bases, with 16 bases between. CDR3 amino acids: CASKRGGYSSYEQYF. CDR3 DNA: TGTGCCAGCAAGAGGGGAGGTTATAGCTCCTACGAGCAGTACTTC.

This chain links TRBV7-2 with TRBJ2-2, with unresolved D. There are 15 residues in the CDR3. The germline gives CDR1 SGHTA, CDR2 FQGNSA. V lost 0 bases to trimming and J lost 1 base, with 6 bases between them. CDR3 sequence (DNA): TGTGCCAGCAGCTTAGCCCCCAAGAACACCGGGGAGCTGTTTTTT. It translates to CASSLAPKNTGELFF.

The chain has TRBV5-8 and TRBJ2-7; possible D gene TRBD2, 8 bases. The CDR3 is 16 amino acids. The V end was cut by 4 bases, the J end by 1 base, with 18 bases between. Germline lookup yields CDR1 SGHTS and CDR2 YDEGEE. CDR3 DNA sequence: TGTGCCAGCAGCCGGGAGGGGGCGGGAGGATCCTACGAGCAGTACTTC. This codes for CASSREGAGGSYEQYF.

The chain carries TRBV4-3 and TRBJ1-4; TRBD1 aligns across 8 bases. The CDR3 is made up of 15 amino acids. V lost 4 bases to trimming and J lost 5 bases; unmatched junction nucleotides: 6. Looked up from germline, CDR1 is LGHNA and CDR2 is YSLEER. The CDR3 nucleotides read TGCGCCAGCAGCCGGGGGGACAGGCAAAATGAAAAACTGTTTTTT. It specifies CASSRGDRQNEKLFF.

V usage is TRBV3-1 (or the pseudogene TRBV3-2) and J usage is TRBJ1-4; no clear D. V was clipped by 4 bases and J by 8 bases, with 11 bases between them. The CDR3 spans 13 residues. Germline V gene data show CDR1 as LGHDT and CDR2 as YNNKEL (reference sequence). The CDR3 loop reads CASSPPYEEKLFF. The CDR3 DNA is TGTGCCAGCAGCCCTCCCTACGAGGAAAAACTGTTTTTT.

By frequency in the sample, this clone is medium-sized. This chain links TRBV19 with TRBJ1-1; D unresolved. The ends were cut back, 1 base at V and 5 bases at J, with 5 bases in the middle. The CDR3 is 12 residues long. Germline CDR1 and CDR2: LNHDA and SQIVND (reference sequence). CDR3 sequence (DNA): TGTGCCAGTAGTATAGGGGCAACTGAAGCTTTCTTT. This translates into CASSIGATEAFF.

The chain is built from TRBV3-1 (or the pseudogene TRBV3-2) and TRBJ2-7; no clear D gene. The CDR3 spans 16 residues. The V and J ends lost 2 bases and 3 bases respectively, with 17 bases between them. The germline gives CDR1 LGHDT, CDR2 YNNKEL (reference sequence). CDR3: CASSQMPGPVVYEQYF. CDR3 in DNA: TGTGCCAGCAGCCAAATGCCTGGTCCGGTGGTCTACGAGCAGTACTTC.

This clone was found a few times. At the DNA level, this CDR3 is encoded by other sequences in the same sample as well. This CDR3 is CAWSVGAGYGYTF. In DNA, the CDR3 is TGTGCCTGGAGTGTAGGGGCAGGCTATGGCTACACCTTC. The chain employs TRBV30 and TRBJ1-2, with a possible D match to TRBD1 (5 bases). CDR1 is GTSNPN, CDR2 SVGIG, per germline (reference sequence). Trimming left V 0 bases short and J 4 bases short, with 9 bases between. This CDR3 spans 13 amino acids.

The J gene is TRBJ1-1, the V gene TRBV28, with 9 bases lining up with TRBD1. J was trimmed by 6 bases and V by 7 bases; bases with no gene match: 9. The CDR3 is made up of 14 amino acids. The germline gives CDR1 MDHEN, CDR2 SYDVKM. This CDR3 is CASTETGGISEAFF. The CDR3 region has the DNA TGTGCCAGCACGGAGACAGGGGGGATCTCTGAAGCTTTCTTT.

The rearrangement links TRBV9 to TRBJ1-3, with TRBD1 as a possible D gene (5 bases). V dropped 0 bases and J dropped 6 bases, with 10 bases sitting between them. The CDR3 loop spans 14 amino acids. Germline assignment: CDR1 SGDLS and CDR2 YYNGEE. CDR3 region: CASSVGGGLNTIYF. The CDR3, as DNA: TGTGCCAGCAGCGTAGGTGGGGGACTAAACACCATATATTTT.